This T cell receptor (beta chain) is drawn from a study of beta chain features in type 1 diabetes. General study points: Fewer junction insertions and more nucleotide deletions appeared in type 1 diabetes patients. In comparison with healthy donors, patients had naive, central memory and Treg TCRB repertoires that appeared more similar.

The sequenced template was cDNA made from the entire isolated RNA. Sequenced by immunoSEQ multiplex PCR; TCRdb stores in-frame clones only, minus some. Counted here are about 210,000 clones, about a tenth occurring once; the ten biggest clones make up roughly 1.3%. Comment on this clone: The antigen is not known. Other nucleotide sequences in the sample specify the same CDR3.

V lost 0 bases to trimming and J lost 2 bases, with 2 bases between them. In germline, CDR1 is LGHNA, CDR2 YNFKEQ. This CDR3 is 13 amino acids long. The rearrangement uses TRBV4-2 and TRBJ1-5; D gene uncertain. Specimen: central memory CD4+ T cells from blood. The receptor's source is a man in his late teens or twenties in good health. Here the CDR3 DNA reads TGTGCCAGCAGCCAAGAACGCAATCAGCCCCAGCATTTT. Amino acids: CASSQERNQPQHF.